This T cell receptor (beta chain) originates from a study of cytomegalovirus exposure and HLA in healthy donors. From germline, CDR1 is SNHLY and CDR2 FYNNEI. Trimming took off 6 bases at V and 0 bases at J, with 7 bases between the two ends. The CDR3 has 13 residues. Study conclusions and caveats: It is likely that the observed cluster of highly shared sequence variants was a sequencing artifact.

In regard to this clone: Its antigen is currently unknown.

Primers: 60 Vbeta forward and 13 Jbeta reverse. The protocol was immunoSEQ multiplex PCR, while the TCRdb copy is restricted to in-frame clones and leaves out a portion. The data show some 200,000 clones, roughly 72% seen once. The source is a woman younger than 45 in good health and CMV-seropositive. The chain carries TRBV2 and TRBJ2-3; D remains ambiguous. The sequencing sample was made of PBMCs. CDR3 sequence (DNA): TGTGCCAGCAGGTCCGGGAGCACAGATACGCAGTATTTT. This codes for CASRSGSTDTQYF.